What follows are 28 T cell receptor beta chains derived from one specimen sequenced in a study of blood T cell repertoires in COVID-19. Data came from immunoSEQ multiplex PCR; TCRdb stores just in-frame clones and leaves some out. The data show about 130,000 clones, around 80% seen once. Material: peripheral blood. The receptors stem from a man under 40 with COVID-19, enrolled during active disease.

This sequence joins TRBV30 and TRBJ1-6, with 7 nucleotides matching TRBD1. The ends lost 4 bases at V and 7 bases at J; junction bases unmatched: 7. CDR3 length: 14 residues. Looked up from germline, CDR1 is GTSNPN and CDR2 is SVGIG (reference sequence). CDR3 sequence reads: CAWNPGQRNSPLHF. The DNA of the CDR3 is TGTGCCTGGAATCCGGGACAGAGAAATTCACCCCTCCACTTT. Based on the CDR3 plus reference TRBV30 and TRBJ1-6, the full variable domain is SQTIHQWPATLVQPVGSPLSLECTVEGTSNPNLYWYRQAAGRGLQLLFYSVGIGQISSEVPQNLSASRPQDRQFILSSKKLLLSDSGFYLCAWNPGQRNSPLHFGNGTRLTVT.

The J gene is TRBJ2-1, the V gene TRBV10-3; D gene uncertain. The germline CDR1 and CDR2 sequences are ENHRY and SYGVKD. Trimming cost V 5 bases and J 4 bases, with 3 bases left between them. The CDR3 loop spans 11 amino acids. In nucleotides, the CDR3 is TGTGCCATCAGTCTATACAATGAGCAGTTCTTC. Its translation is CAISLYNEQFF.

The chain combines TRBV19 with TRBJ2-7; TRBD1 might be the D (6 bases). The CDR3 consists of 15 residues. Germline V lookup: CDR1 LNHDA, CDR2 SQIVND (reference sequence). Trimming took 1 base from V and 6 from J, leaving 16 bases between them. CDR3 protein: CASSIANDRSAEQYF. The DNA of the CDR3 is TGTGCCAGTAGTATAGCCAACGACAGGTCGGCCGAGCAGTACTTC.

The V call is TRBV5-4, the J call TRBJ2-5; no reliable D call. The CDR3 loop spans 14 amino acids. Germline-derived CDR1 and CDR2 are SGHNT and YYREEE (reference sequence). V dropped 0 bases and J dropped 1 base, with 7 bases sitting between them. This CDR3 is CASSLGAAQETQYF. As DNA, the CDR3 is TGTGCCAGCAGCTTGGGGGCAGCCCAAGAGACCCAGTACTTC.

The gene calls are TRBV6-5 and TRBJ1-4; D not certain. V lost 6 bases and J lost 8, with 7 bases in between. CDR1 is MNHEY, CDR2 SVGAGI, per germline. This CDR3 has 11 amino acids. CDR3 in amino acids: CASRLLEKLFF. The CDR3 nucleotides are TGTGCCAGCAGGTTACTAGAAAAACTGTTTTTT.

CDR3 sequence reads: CAWSVKGAQYF. CDR3 coding DNA: TGTGCCTGGAGTGTAAAAGGGGCCCAGTACTTC. The V call is TRBV30, the J call TRBJ2-5, with D perhaps TRBD1 (5 bases). This CDR3 spans 11 amino acids. Germline values: CDR1 GTSNPN, CDR2 SVGIG (reference sequence). V was clipped by 0 bases and J by 9 bases, with 8 bases between them.

The chain recombines TRBV14 with TRBJ1-1, with D perhaps matching TRBD1 (5 bases). This CDR3 has 16 amino acids. The germline V gene has CDR1 SGHDN and CDR2 FVKESK. The V end was cut by 1 base, the J end by 1 base, with 13 bases between. The CDR3 DNA reads TGTGCCAGCAGCCAAGTTTTTGGGGCCGAGAACACTGAAGCTTTCTTT. Its protein product is CASSQVFGAENTEAFF. The full variable domain, in which reference TRBV14 and TRBJ1-1 provide the parts outside the CDR3, is EAGVTQFPSHSVIEKGQTVTLRCDPISGHDNLYWYRRVMGKEIKFLLHFVKESKQDESGMPNNRFLAERTGGTYSTLKVQPAELEDSGVYFCASSQVFGAENTEAFFGQGTRLTVV.

The V call is TRBV4-1, the J call TRBJ1-1; D gene uncertain. Germline loops: CDR1 MGHRA, CDR2 YSYEKL. This CDR3 is 14 amino acids long. With 1 base removed from V and 1 base from J, the gap between germline ends came to 7 bases. CDR3 protein: CASSQVRGNTEAFF. DNA for the CDR3: TGCGCCAGCAGCCAAGTGCGCGGGAACACTGAAGCTTTCTTT.

There are a few counts of this clone. The chain is built from TRBV24-1 and TRBJ1-3; D is unresolved. The CDR3 covers 16 residues. Germline V gene data show CDR1 as KGHDR and CDR2 as SFDVKD. Deletions cut 9 bases from V and 1 base from J, with 18 bases between. CDR3 DNA sequence: TGTGCCACCTCTGGAAGGAGAGGCGGTTCTGGAAACACCATATATTTT. Protein sequence: CATSGRRGGSGNTIYF.

A few counts support this clone. The chain couples TRBV7-6 to TRBJ1-4; 7 positions match TRBD1. The CDR3 length is 17 residues. The junction had 10 bases not matched to a gene; V was cut back by 5 bases and J by 1 base. In germline, CDR1 is SGHVS, CDR2 FNYEAQ. CDR3 sequence: CASSQGQLRGTNEKLFF. As DNA, the CDR3 is TGTGCCAGCAGCCAGGGACAGTTAAGGGGAACTAATGAAAAACTGTTTTTT. Filled out from reference TRBV7-6 and TRBJ1-4, the complete variable domain reads GAGVSQSPRYKVTKRGQDVALRCDPISGHVSLYWYRQALGQGPEFLTYFNYEAQQDKSGLPNDRFSAERPEGSISTLTIQRTEQRDSAMYRCASSQGQLRGTNEKLFFGSGTQLSVL.

Here the CDR3 reads CASREQGLDEKLFF. In DNA form, the CDR3 reads TGTGCCAGCAGGGAACAGGGTTTGGATGAAAAACTGTTTTTT. This chain uses TRBV2 with TRBJ1-4; TRBD1 might be the D (6 bases). Looked up from germline, CDR1 is SNHLY and CDR2 is FYNNEI. The CDR3 loop spans 14 amino acids. Trimming stripped 6 bases from V and 6 bases from J, with 14 bases between.

CDR3 DNA sequence: TGTGCCAGTAGTTCCCATTACAATGAGCAGTTCTTC. Translation: CASSSHYNEQFF. The rearrangement links TRBV19 to TRBJ2-1; D remains ambiguous. Germline V gives CDR1 LNHDA, CDR2 SQIVND (reference sequence). CDR3 size: 12 residues. V was shortened by 5 bases and J by 4 bases, with 6 bases between the two germline ends.

The chain employs TRBV11-3 and TRBJ2-5, with 10 nucleotides matching TRBD2. The CDR3 runs to 16 residues. In germline, CDR1 is SGHNT, CDR2 YENEEA. V shed 5 bases and J 7 bases; nucleotides not matched to a gene: 13. The CDR3 DNA reads TGTGCCAGCAGCATCCAATCTAGCGGGGGACATGGGACCCAGTACTTC. It codes for CASSIQSSGGHGTQYF. Full variable domain (remainder filled in from reference TRBV11-3 and TRBJ2-5): EAGVVQSPRYKIIEKKQPVAFWCNPISGHNTLYWYLQNLGQGPELLIRYENEEAVDDSQLPKDRFSAERLKGVDSTLKIQPAELGDSAVYLCASSIQSSGGHGTQYFGPGTRLLVL.

V is TRBV9 and J is TRBJ2-5; D remains unclear. CDR3 size: 13 residues. Deletions cut 2 bases from V and 4 bases from J, with 9 bases between. Germline V lookup: CDR1 SGDLS, CDR2 YYNGEE. CDR3 protein: CASSVDTGETQYF. CDR3 DNA: TGTGCCAGCAGCGTTGACACTGGAGAGACCCAGTACTTC.

This clone was picked up one time. CDR3 sequence (DNA): TGTGCGACAAGGAGGACAGTTAATTCACCCCTCCACTTT. It translates to CATRRTVNSPLHF. The chain uses TRBV19 and TRBJ1-6, with D perhaps matching TRBD1 (6 bases). Germline V gene sequence: CDR1 LNHDA, CDR2 SQIVND (reference sequence). The CDR3 contains 13 residues.

The CDR3 bases are TGCGCCAGCAGCCAATTAGCGGGGGGGATCTACGAGCAGTACTTC. Translated, it gives CASSQLAGGIYEQYF. The genes are TRBV4-1 and TRBJ2-7; 11 bases match TRBD2. The CDR3 runs to 15 residues. J lost 3 bases, V lost 2 bases, and 3 bases had no gene match. Germline V gene data show CDR1 as MGHRA and CDR2 as YSYEKL.

The chain combines TRBV28 with TRBJ1-1; D possibly corresponds to TRBD1 (6 bases). The CDR3 spans 14 residues. Between the trimmed V and J ends, which lost 1 base and 4 bases, there was a span of 10 bases. CDR1 and CDR2 (germline): MDHEN, SYDVKM. CDR3 coding DNA: TGTGCCAGCAGTTTATATTCAGGGGCCACTGAAGCTTTCTTT. As protein: CASSLYSGATEAFF. The whole variable domain, filled in from reference TRBV28 and TRBJ1-1, reads DVKVTQSSRYLVKRTGEKVFLECVQDMDHENMFWYRQDPGLGLRLIYFSYDVKMKEKGDIPEGYSVSREKKERFSLILESASTNQTSMYLCASSLYSGATEAFFGQGTRLTVV.

The chain combines TRBV5-4 with TRBJ2-3; TRBD2 agrees at 9 bases. Germline-derived CDR1 and CDR2 are SGHNT and YYREEE (reference sequence). Unmatched junction bases numbered 14, after V lost 4 bases and J lost 2 bases. The CDR3 length is 18 residues. This CDR3 is CASSPQRGETFDTDTQYF. As DNA, the CDR3 is TGTGCCAGCAGCCCCCAGCGGGGGGAGACTTTTGACACAGATACGCAGTATTTT.

This clone was seen a single time. The rearrangement joins TRBV6-5 to TRBJ1-4; 7 bases are shared with TRBD1. Germline V CDR1 and CDR2: MNHEY, SVGAGI. The CDR3 length is 12 residues. With V trimmed by 6 bases and J by 6 bases, 1 base remained unmatched. CDR3 DNA: TGTGCCAGCAGCCAGGGGGATGAAAAACTGTTTTTT. It is translated as CASSQGDEKLFF.

The chain combines TRBV9 with TRBJ1-5; D gene ambiguous. This CDR3 spans 13 amino acids. The V and J ends lost 4 bases and 6 bases respectively, with 11 bases between them. The germline V gene has CDR1 SGDLS and CDR2 YYNGEE. CDR3 residues: CASSRDFSQPQHF. DNA for the CDR3: TGTGCCAGCAGCCGGGATTTCAGTCAGCCCCAGCATTTT.

The chain carries TRBV19 and TRBJ2-1; 10 positions match TRBD2. Germline V gives CDR1 LNHDA, CDR2 SQIVND (reference sequence). The CDR3 contains 19 residues. V shed 5 bases, J shed 0 bases, and the junction held 13 bases outside the gene matches. This CDR3 is CASSAPSGSTRSSYNEQFF. DNA of the CDR3: TGTGCCAGTAGTGCCCCTAGCGGGAGTACGCGTAGCTCCTACAATGAGCAGTTCTTC.

This clone is a singleton in its sample. The chain has TRBV9 and TRBJ2-3, with TRBD2 matching over 7 bases. CDR3 length: 15 residues. Germline V gives CDR1 SGDLS, CDR2 YYNGEE. With 2 bases clipped from V and 0 bases from J, the junction kept 3 bases outside the gene matches. The CDR3 loop is CASSVQAGSTDTQYF. As DNA, the CDR3 is TGTGCCAGCAGCGTTCAAGCGGGAAGCACAGATACGCAGTATTTT.

The J gene is TRBJ1-1, the V gene TRBV24-1; 8 bases are shared with TRBD1. The CDR3 length is 9 residues. The germline V gene has CDR1 KGHDR and CDR2 SFDVKD. The trim removed 12 bases at V and 11 bases at J, leaving 4 bases unmatched. The CDR3 bases are TGTGCCGGACAGGGAGACGCTTTCTTT. Translating it yields CAGQGDAFF.

This chain connects TRBV4-1 to TRBJ1-2, with TRBD1 matching over 9 bases. The germline V gene encodes CDR1 MGHRA and CDR2 YSYEKL. The CDR3 has 15 residues. With V trimmed by 0 bases and J by 5 bases, 4 bases remained unmatched. The CDR3 sequence: CASSQDGTGLYGYTF. The CDR3 DNA reads as TGCGCCAGCAGCCAAGACGGGACAGGGTTATATGGCTACACCTTC.

The rearrangement uses TRBV29-1 and TRBJ2-1; TRBD1 matches 10 bases. V shed 3 bases, J shed 4 bases, and the junction held 3 bases outside the gene matches. Germline CDR1 and CDR2: SQVTM and ANQGSEA. The CDR3 spans 14 residues. The DNA for the CDR3 is TGCAGCGTTGAGGGACAGGGGTCTTACAATGAGCAGTTCTTC. Residues: CSVEGQGSYNEQFF.

The chain carries TRBV19 and TRBJ1-1; D is perhaps TRBD1 (5 bases). CDR1 and CDR2 (germline): LNHDA, SQIVND (reference sequence). The CDR3 covers 13 residues. The germline V and J ends were trimmed by 5 bases and 7 bases, with 14 bases remaining between them. CDR3 sequence: CASSAGRRGEAFF. In DNA, the CDR3 is TGTGCCAGTAGTGCAGGCAGGAGGGGTGAAGCTTTCTTT.

The chain is built from TRBV29-1 and TRBJ2-7; tentative D call: TRBD2 (6 bases). This CDR3 contains 13 residues. V was clipped by 3 bases and J by 0 bases, with 9 bases between them. In germline, CDR1 is SQVTM, CDR2 ANQGSEA. The chain's CDR3 is CSVDGGSSYEQYF. In DNA form, the CDR3 reads TGCAGCGTTGATGGGGGGAGCTCCTACGAGCAGTACTTC.

CDR3 in amino acids: CASSLGTAMNTEAFF. CDR3 coding DNA: TGCGCCAGCAGCCTGGGGACAGCTATGAACACTGAAGCTTTCTTT. The chain recombines TRBV5-1 with TRBJ1-1; 7 bases agree with TRBD1. The CDR3 spans 15 residues. J gave up 0 bases and V 4 bases, and 6 bases lay outside the gene matches. Germline V gene sequence: CDR1 SGHRS, CDR2 YFSETQ.